Listed here are 25 T cell receptor beta chains from one sample, sequenced in a study of T cell repertoires in cytomegalovirus infection. Antigens for these TCRs are unknown. TCRdb ran MiXCR on the reads and lists one entry per CDR3 protein. The repertoire holds roughly 920,000 distinct CDR3 sequences, 30% to 40% seen once, with roughly 13% in the top ten. Here the sequenced sample was cultured CD8+ T cells from PBMCs, taken from culture after CMV antigen stimulation. Receptor source: a human donor in good health (CMV status not recorded). Some clones in this sample may be carry-over from other donors' samples.

The table lists this clonotype with many counts. This chain connects TRBV7-2 to TRBJ2-5; the D gene could be TRBD1 or TRBD2 (5 bases each). The V end was cut by 3 bases, the J end by 5 bases, with 25 bases between. Per the germline V gene, CDR1 is SGHTA and CDR2 is FQGNSA. The CDR3 loop spans 18 amino acids. As DNA, the CDR3 is TGTGCCAGCAGCTTCAACTCGCCCGCCGGGACCCAGCATGAGACCCAGTACTTC. Translating gives CASSFNSPAGTQHETQYF.

This clonotype was seen many times. The V and J genes are TRBV6-2 or TRBV6-3 and TRBJ1-5, with D uncertain. Trimming pared 2 bases from V and 5 bases from J, leaving 13 bases between. The CDR3 runs 15 residues. CDR1 MNHEY and CDR2 SVGEGT come from the germline V gene. The CDR3 DNA reads as TGTGCCAGCAGTTACAGTCGACGGATCGATCAGCCCCAGCATTTT. Residues: CASSYSRRIDQPQHF.

As to this clonotype: The junction does not match germline at one end; this may be a read error. The chain employs TRBV11-2 and TRBJ2-3, with D perhaps given as TRBD1 or TRBD2 (5 bases each). The germline V gene encodes CDR1 SGHAT and CDR2 FQNNGV. The CDR3 runs 14 residues. The CDR3 loop is CVSSRGTSTDTQYF. Here the CDR3 DNA reads TGTGTCAGCAGCCGTGGGACCAGCACAGATACGCAGTATTTT.

This clonotype has only a few counts. The chain carries TRBV5-4 and TRBJ1-1, with D possibly matching TRBD1 (6 bases). CDR1 and CDR2 from the germline V gene are SGHNT and YYREEE (reference sequence). The CDR3 extends over 15 amino acids. With 4 bases removed from V and 5 bases from J, the gap between germline ends came to 18 bases. CDR3 nucleotides: TGTGCCAGCAGCCTTACGACAGGCGGAGGGACTGAAGCTTTCTTT. It specifies CASSLTTGGGTEAFF.

V is TRBV6-2 or TRBV6-3 and J is TRBJ2-7; TRBD1 might be the D (6 bases). This CDR3 comprises 14 residues. CDR1 MNHEY and CDR2 SVGEGT come from the germline V gene. Trimming removed 2 bases from V and 4 bases from J, with 12 bases in between. The DNA for the CDR3 is TGTGCCAGCAGTTACCACAGGGCTCCATACGAGCAGTACGTC. It codes for CASSYHRAPYEQYV.

The V call is TRBV10-3, the J call TRBJ2-3, with D unclear. The CDR3 covers 14 residues. Germline loops: CDR1 ENHRY, CDR2 SYGVKD. V was pared by 3 bases and J by 2 bases, with 9 bases between. This chain's CDR3 is CAISDGEATDTQYF. The CDR3 nucleotides read TGTGCCATCAGTGACGGAGAGGCCACAGATACGCAGTATTTT.

V is TRBV6-5 and J is TRBJ1-1, with TRBD1 matching 8 bases. The V gene end was trimmed by 5 bases and the J gene end by 7 bases; junction bases not matched to a gene: 12. Germline V lookup: CDR1 MNHEY, CDR2 SVGAGI. This CDR3 region has 15 residues. CDR3 in DNA: TGTGCCAGCAGTAAACGGACAGGGACCGCACATGAAGCTTTCTTT. This codes for CASSKRTGTAHEAFF.

The chain joins TRBV29-1 to TRBJ1-2, with TRBD1 matching over 9 bases. This CDR3 contains 13 residues. Germline V lookup: CDR1 SQVTM, CDR2 ANQGSEA. V lost 7 bases and J lost 4; bases outside the gene matches: 7. Written as DNA, the CDR3 is TGCAGCGCCTCCGGGACAGGGATCTATGGCTACACCTTC. It specifies CSASGTGIYGYTF.

This clonotype was counted a single time. The V and J genes are TRBV24-1 and TRBJ2-1, with 10 bases aligning to TRBD1. After removal of 5 bases from V and 5 bases from J, the junction contained 2 bases not matched to a gene. The CDR3 is 14 residues long. The germline V gene has CDR1 KGHDR and CDR2 SFDVKD. This CDR3 reads CATSGQGANNEQFF. CDR3 bases: TGTGCCACCAGTGGACAGGGGGCGAACAATGAGCAGTTCTTC.

This clonotype was observed a few times. The chain recombines TRBV12-3 or TRBV12-4 with TRBJ1-2; D remains ambiguous. The germline V and J ends were trimmed by 2 bases and 4 bases, with 8 bases remaining between them. The CDR3 totals 13 residues. DNA for the CDR3: TGTGCCAGCAGTTTACAGGACTTCTATGGCTACACCTTC. Translated, it gives CASSLQDFYGYTF.

This chain connects TRBV6-2 or TRBV6-3 to TRBJ1-5; 7 bases match TRBD1. Germline CDR1 MNHEY, CDR2 SVGEGT. With 2 bases clipped from V and 8 bases from J, the junction kept 12 bases outside the gene matches. The CDR3 spans 16 residues. The CDR3 loop is CASSYGAGGGLEPQHF. DNA of the CDR3: TGTGCCAGCAGTTACGGGGCCGGAGGGGGCTTGGAGCCCCAGCATTTT.

V and J are TRBV7-9 and TRBJ1-1, with D uncertain. V lost 1 base to trimming and J lost 0 bases, with 9 bases between them. The CDR3 runs to 15 residues. The germline V gene encodes CDR1 SEHNR and CDR2 FQNEAQ (reference sequence). In nucleotides, the CDR3 is TGTGCCAGCAGCTTAGGGGTGTATCTGAACACTGAAGCTTTCTTT. Protein sequence: CASSLGVYLNTEAFF.

This clonotype was counted a few times. The V gene is TRBV7-9, the J gene TRBJ2-7; possible D gene TRBD1, 5 bases. V lost 1 base, J lost 9 bases, and 7 bases lay in between. Germline values: CDR1 SEHNR, CDR2 FQNEAQ (reference sequence). The CDR3 length is 11 residues. The CDR3 region has the DNA TGTGCCAGCAGCTTAGGGGGCGTGCAGTACGTC. Protein product: CASSLGGVQYV.

This clonotype was counted between two and nine times. The chain combines TRBV12-3 or TRBV12-4 with TRBJ2-7; tentative D call: TRBD1 (6 bases). Trimming cost V 6 bases and J 5 bases, with 17 bases left between them. This CDR3 spans 14 amino acids. This CDR3 is CASSRRPTGDEQYF. DNA for the CDR3: TGTGCCAGCAGCCGCCGTCCGACAGGAGACGAGCAGTACTTC.

This clonotype was counted at least ten times. The junction departs from germline at one end; a sequencing error may be responsible. V gene TRBV7-7 combines with J gene TRBJ2-2; 11 bases match TRBD1. This CDR3 is 15 amino acids long. The germline CDR1 and CDR2 sequences are SSHAT and FNYEAQ (reference sequence). Here the CDR3 DNA reads TGTGCTAGCAGCTTTGGGACAGGGGGGGCCGGGGAGCTGTTTTTT. It translates to CASSFGTGGAGELFF.

The V call is TRBV6-2 or TRBV6-3, the J call TRBJ1-1; tentative D call: TRBD1 (6 bases). The V end lost 4 bases, the J end lost 1 base, and 13 bases lay between the germline ends. Looked up from germline, CDR1 is MNHEY and CDR2 is SVGEGT. The CDR3 is made up of 15 amino acids. The CDR3 loop reads CASSSTTGWNTEAFF. The CDR3 nucleotides read TGTGCCAGCAGTTCAACGACAGGTTGGAACACTGAAGCTTTCTTT.

This chain connects TRBV12-3 or TRBV12-4 to TRBJ2-3, with 7 bases identical to TRBD1. The length of the CDR3 is 15 residues. V lost 3 bases, J lost 5 bases, and 8 bases stayed unmatched. The CDR3 sequence: CASSFRDRDRDTQYF. CDR3 DNA sequence: TGTGCCAGCAGTTTTAGGGACAGAGACAGAGATACGCAGTATTTT.

The chain carries TRBV12-5 and TRBJ2-7, with D possibly matching TRBD1 (5 bases). The CDR3 is made up of 14 amino acids. The V gene lost 7 bases and the J gene lost 4 bases, with 17 bases spanning the gap. Germline-derived CDR1 and CDR2 are LGHNT and FRNRAP. The CDR3 spells CASVLGLGAYEQYF. In DNA, the CDR3 is TGTGCTAGTGTCTTGGGCCTTGGGGCATACGAGCAGTACTTC.

Only a few counts were recorded for this clonotype. This chain joins TRBV19 and TRBJ1-1; D call uncertain. The V end lost 0 bases, the J end lost 0 bases, and 8 bases lay between the germline ends. The CDR3 loop spans 15 amino acids. Germline V gene data show CDR1 as LNHDA and CDR2 as SQIVND (reference sequence). The CDR3 loop is CASSIDGTLNTEAFF. The CDR3 region has the DNA TGTGCCAGTAGTATAGATGGAACGCTGAACACTGAAGCTTTCTTT.

This clonotype was detected only a few times. DNA for the CDR3: TGTGCCAGCTCACATAGCCGGGGGGCCTACGAGCAGTACGTC. Translation gives CASSHSRGAYEQYV. This rearrangement joins TRBV18 to TRBJ2-7, with 7 bases that match TRBD2. The germline CDR1 and CDR2 sequences are KGHSH and LQKENI. The CDR3 has 14 residues. The V segment lost 4 bases and the J segment 2 bases; nucleotides outside the gene matches: 5.

This clonotype came up a few times. The V and J genes are TRBV7-3 and TRBJ2-3; D unclear. Germline CDR1 reads SGHTA; CDR2 reads FQGTGA. V was shortened by 2 bases and J by 4 bases, with 10 bases between the two germline ends. CDR3 length: 14 amino acids. CDR3 loop: CASSLRIESDTQYF. As DNA, the CDR3 is TGTGCCAGCAGCTTACGCATAGAGTCAGATACGCAGTATTTT.

This clonotype was recorded many times. The chain employs TRBV7-2 and TRBJ2-1; possible D gene TRBD1, 5 bases. In germline, CDR1 is SGHTA, CDR2 FQGNSA. Trimming removed 3 bases at V and 10 bases at J, with 7 bases between. The CDR3 sequence is 11 residues long. This CDR3 reads CASSFDSEQFF. The CDR3 DNA follows: TGTGCCAGCAGCTTCGACAGCGAGCAGTTCTTC.

This clonotype was observed a handful of times. The chain is built from TRBV2 and TRBJ2-1, with 9 positions matching TRBD1. Germline V lookup: CDR1 SNHLY, CDR2 FYNNEI. CDR3 length equals 13 residues. The V and J ends lost 10 bases and 7 bases, in that order; junction bases with no gene match: 8. Here the CDR3 reads CATLRTGDNEQFF. Here the CDR3 DNA reads TGTGCCACCCTTCGGACAGGGGATAATGAGCAGTTCTTC.

The chain has TRBV19 and TRBJ1-1, with D maybe TRBD1 (6 bases). The V and J ends lost 5 bases and 3 bases respectively, with 13 bases between them. Looked up from germline, CDR1 is LNHDA and CDR2 is SQIVND (reference sequence). This CDR3 spans 14 amino acids. The DNA of the CDR3 is TGTGCCAGTAGTCGGGACTCAGGGGACACTGAAGCTTTCTTT. This encodes CASSRDSGDTEAFF.

The chain uses TRBV11-3 and TRBJ2-3; 7 nucleotides line up with TRBD1. The CDR3 is 15 amino acids. V lost 4 bases and J lost 2; bases outside the gene matches: 6. Per germline, CDR1 SGHNT and CDR2 YENEEA. CDR3 region: CASSSRTGVTDTQYF. The CDR3, as DNA: TGTGCCAGCAGCTCCCGGACAGGAGTCACAGATACGCAGTATTTT. Looking up the rest from reference TRBV11-3 and TRBJ2-3 gives the full variable domain: EAGVVQSPRYKIIEKKQPVAFWCNPISGHNTLYWYLQNLGQGPELLIRYENEEAVDDSQLPKDRFSAERLKGVDSTLKIQPAELGDSAVYLCASSSRTGVTDTQYFGPGTRLTVL.